The present T cell receptor (beta chain) was sequenced within a study of T cell changes during pregnancy in multiple sclerosis (dated by TCRdb to between 2018 and 2020). As for the study more broadly: The study looked at changes in the T cell repertoire across pregnancy in women with multiple sclerosis.

The library was obtained by the immunoSEQ multiplex PCR assay. Entries here come from immuneACCESS through TCRdb and include only in-frame sequences with V and J called. Some clones fail to appear in such tables; in the studies checked, an unresolved V gene covers under half of the shortfall, and the cause of the remainder is unknown. This sample has fewer than 75,000 clones in its table, and 85% to 95% of those were observed once. Around 3.3% of the sample is taken by the ten largest. V loses 2 bases at its end and J loses 7 bases; junction bases beyond the gene matches: 8. Per the germline V gene, SGHDT is the CDR1 and YYEEEE is the CDR2. Including cysteine and phenylalanine, the CDR3 has 14 amino acids. The entry retains the CDR3 DNA only, 42 bases that are in frame from base 1. Concerning this clone: Its cognate antigen has yet to be identified. Base qualities were left out, and no much larger clone turns up one base away.

This sequence was found in a female donor in good health, enrolled as a control in a pregnancy study. This receptor chain uses TRBV5-6 and TRBJ1-1, and TRBD1 matches 7 of the central bases. The material was peripheral blood, obtained after pregnancy. The CDR3 region reads CASSLSGGNVEAFF. The nucleotide sequence reads as follows: TGTGCCAGCAGCTTATCAGGGGGGAACGTTGAAGCTTTCTTT.